A selection of T cell receptor beta chains follows, all from one sample in a study of CD4 T cells in relation to SARS-CoV-2 and coronaviruses. For these TCRs, the target antigens are not known. Method: immunoSEQ multiplex PCR; TCRdb's copy keeps in-frame clones and lacks some. The sample consists of over 20,000 clones, over 70% of them appearing once. The sequenced sample was CD4+ T cells from PBMCs, cultured in vitro. Receptors were obtained from a human donor in good health. Each CDR3 is given with its conserved first and last residue. D genes are given only for firm matches. Rows give clone size only sometimes, using once, few, many, or a class for an expanded clone.

J gene: TRBJ2-7
V gene: TRBV10-3
CDR3 length: 14
clone size: NA
D gene: NA
CDR3 DNA: TGTGCCATCAGTGAGTCGACGACTAACTACGAGCAGTACTTC
CDR3 protein: CAISESTTNYEQYF

J gene: TRBJ2-7
V gene: TRBV6-2/TRBV6-3
CDR3 length: 11
clone size: NA
D gene: NA
CDR3 DNA: TGTGCCAGCAGTTACGTGTACGAGCAGTACTTC
CDR3 protein: CASSYVYEQYF

J gene: TRBJ2-1
V gene: TRBV18
CDR3 length: 16
clone size: NA
D gene: TRBD1
CDR3 DNA: TGTGCCAGCTCACCACCGCAACAGGGGGGTCACAATGAGCAGTTCTTC
CDR3 protein: CASSPPQQGGHNEQFF

J gene: TRBJ2-7
V gene: TRBV7-7
CDR3 length: 15
clone size: NA
D gene: NA
CDR3 DNA: TGTGCCAGCAGCTTTGGCGCTATGGGAGCATACGAGCAGTACTTC
CDR3 protein: CASSFGAMGAYEQYF

J gene: TRBJ2-7
V gene: TRBV24-1
CDR3 length: 17
clone size: once
D gene: NA
CDR3 DNA: TGTGCCACCAGTGAACAGAGCCCAACAGGGCTCCTCTACGAGCAGTACTTC
CDR3 protein: CATSEQSPTGLLYEQYF

J gene: TRBJ2-4
V gene: TRBV5-4
CDR3 length: 14
clone size: NA
D gene: NA
CDR3 DNA: TGTGCCAGCAGCCATCCTAGGAGCCCCGACATTCAGTACTTC
CDR3 protein: CASSHPRSPDIQYF

J gene: TRBJ2-1
V gene: TRBV7-3
CDR3 length: 15
clone size: NA
D gene: NA
CDR3 DNA: TGTGCCAGCAGCCCCAGCGCGCGTGATTACAATGAGCAGTTCTTC
CDR3 protein: CASSPSARDYNEQFF

J gene: TRBJ2-7
V gene: TRBV15
CDR3 length: 15
clone size: NA
D gene: TRBD1
CDR3 DNA: TGTGCCACCAGCAGAGAAACGGGACAGACCTACGAGCAGTACTTC
CDR3 protein: CATSRETGQTYEQYF

J gene: TRBJ2-7
V gene: TRBV6-6
CDR3 length: 15
clone size: once
D gene: TRBD2
CDR3 DNA: TGTGCCAGCAGTTACTCAGTTGCGGGAGGCTACGAGCAGTACTTC
CDR3 protein: CASSYSVAGGYEQYF

J gene: TRBJ1-4
V gene: TRBV18
CDR3 length: 15
clone size: NA
D gene: NA
CDR3 DNA: TGTGCCAGCTCACCAGCAGGGGCCCGGGGTGAAAAACTGTTTTTT
CDR3 protein: CASSPAGARGEKLFF

J gene: TRBJ1-2
V gene: TRBV5-4
CDR3 length: 13
clone size: few
D gene: NA
CDR3 DNA: TGTGCCAGCAGCTTGAGGACAAGCAATGGCTACACCTTC
CDR3 protein: CASSLRTSNGYTF

J gene: TRBJ1-4
V gene: TRBV5-4
CDR3 length: 16
clone size: few
D gene: TRBD1
CDR3 DNA: TGTGCCAGCAGCTCGTTGGGACAGACAACTAATGAAAAACTGTTTTTT
CDR3 protein: CASSSLGQTTNEKLFF

J gene: TRBJ2-3
V gene: TRBV28
CDR3 length: 12
clone size: NA
D gene: NA
CDR3 DNA: TGTGCCAGCAGTTTGGGGGCAGATACGCAGTATTTT
CDR3 protein: CASSLGADTQYF

J gene: TRBJ2-7
V gene: TRBV29-1
CDR3 length: 12
clone size: NA
D gene: TRBD1
CDR3 DNA: TGCAGCGTTGGGACAGGTTGGCACGAGCAGTACTTC
CDR3 protein: CSVGTGWHEQYF

J gene: TRBJ2-7
V gene: TRBV15
CDR3 length: 14
clone size: NA
D gene: NA
CDR3 DNA: TGTGCCACCAGCAGAGATCTGGAGAGGCACGAGCAGTACTTC
CDR3 protein: CATSRDLERHEQYF

J gene: TRBJ2-1
V gene: TRBV7-2
CDR3 length: 12
clone size: once
D gene: NA
CDR3 DNA: TGTGCCAGCAGCACACAGGGATATGAGCAGTTCTTC
CDR3 protein: CASSTQGYEQFF

J gene: TRBJ1-2
V gene: TRBV28
CDR3 length: 12
clone size: NA
D gene: NA
CDR3 DNA: TGTGCCAGCAGTTTCGAGCGACGGGGCTACACCTTC
CDR3 protein: CASSFERRGYTF

J gene: TRBJ1-6
V gene: TRBV6-5
CDR3 length: 15
clone size: NA
D gene: NA
CDR3 DNA: TGTGCCAGCAGCACCAGACGATCGCGGGATTCACCCCTCCACTTT
CDR3 protein: CASSTRRSRDSPLHF

J gene: TRBJ1-1
V gene: TRBV24-1
CDR3 length: 10
clone size: NA
D gene: NA
CDR3 DNA: TGTGCCACCTTTAGACCCGAAGCTTTCTTT
CDR3 protein: CATFRPEAFF

J gene: TRBJ1-5
V gene: TRBV9
CDR3 length: 15
clone size: NA
D gene: NA
CDR3 DNA: TGTGCCAGCAGCGTAGCGGGACATACAGGGCAGCCCCAGCATTTT
CDR3 protein: CASSVAGHTGQPQHF

J gene: TRBJ1-1
V gene: TRBV5-1
CDR3 length: 16
clone size: NA
D gene: TRBD1
CDR3 DNA: TGCGCCAGCAGTGAGGGACAGGGGAGTATTACGACTGAAGCTTTCTTT
CDR3 protein: CASSEGQGSITTEAFF

J gene: TRBJ2-7
V gene: TRBV23-1
CDR3 length: 15
clone size: few
D gene: TRBD1
CDR3 DNA: TGCGCCAGCAGTCACCTGACAGGGGGCTATGGCGAGCAGTACTTC
CDR3 protein: CASSHLTGGYGEQYF

J gene: TRBJ1-1
V gene: TRBV18
CDR3 length: 15
clone size: NA
D gene: NA
CDR3 DNA: TGTGCCAGCTCACCCTCGTCGGGGGGGAACACTGAAGCTTTCTTT
CDR3 protein: CASSPSSGGNTEAFF